Below, 11 T cell receptor beta chains from the same sample are listed, as sequenced in a study of regulatory dendritic cells for organ transplantation. TCRdb's table, derived via immunoSEQ multiplex PCR, lists solely in-frame clones and lacks some. The table includes around 30,000 clones, approximately 77% detected once. Sequencing input: naive CD8+ T cells from blood. Subset meaning: CD45RA+ naive T cells. The receptors stem from a human donor in good health.

This chain uses TRBV6-1 with TRBJ2-2; 13 nucleotides match TRBD2. J was trimmed by 6 bases and V by 6 bases; bases with no gene match: 4. CDR3 length: 15 amino acids. From germline, CDR1 is MNHNS and CDR2 SASEGT. CDR3 region: CASSHTSGGAGELFF. The CDR3 DNA follows: TGTGCCAGCAGCCACACTAGCGGGGGGGCCGGGGAGCTGTTTTTT.

The chain carries TRBV6-1 and TRBJ1-4, with D uncertain. CDR1 is MNHNS and CDR2 is SASEGT in the germline V gene. V lost 5 bases, J lost 8 bases, and 6 bases lay in between. The CDR3 length is 11 residues. The chain's CDR3 is CASSRGEKLFF. The DNA of the CDR3 is TGTGCCAGCAGTCGGGGAGAAAAACTGTTTTTT.

V is TRBV11-2 and J is TRBJ2-7; D is perhaps TRBD2 (6 bases). Germline lookup yields CDR1 SGHAT and CDR2 FQNNGV. V gave up 3 bases and J gave up 6 bases, with 9 bases separating them. The CDR3 runs 12 residues. The CDR3 sequence: CASSFKAGEQYF. The CDR3 DNA follows: TGTGCCAGCAGCTTTAAAGCGGGCGAGCAGTACTTC. Full variable domain (rest looked up from reference TRBV11-2 and TRBJ2-7): EAGVAQSPRYKIIEKRQSVAFWCNPISGHATLYWYQQILGQGPKLLIQFQNNGVVDDSQLPKDRFSAERLKGVDSTLKIQPAKLEDSAVYLCASSFKAGEQYFGPGTRLTVT.

CDR3 loop: CASSHVEDEAFF. CDR3 nucleotide sequence: TGCGCCAGCAGCCATGTCGAGGATGAAGCTTTCTTT. The V and J genes are TRBV4-1 and TRBJ1-1; D not resolved. The CDR3 spans 12 residues. Trimming pared 3 bases from V and 7 bases from J, leaving 9 bases between. In germline, CDR1 is MGHRA, CDR2 YSYEKL.

V gene TRBV15 combines with J gene TRBJ2-7, with TRBD1 matching over 7 bases. The CDR3 loop spans 16 amino acids. Germline trimming cut 4 bases from V and 3 bases from J; bases unmatched to any gene: 12. The germline gives CDR1 LNHNV, CDR2 YYDKDF (reference sequence). This CDR3 reads CATSIPTGVVGYEQYF. DNA for the CDR3: TGTGCCACCAGCATACCTACAGGGGTTGTAGGCTACGAGCAGTACTTC.

CDR3 in DNA: TGTGCCAGCAGCTTACTAAGCGGGGGGTACAATGAGCAGTTCTTC. The encoded protein is CASSLLSGGYNEQFF. The genes are TRBV11-2 and TRBJ2-1; 9 nucleotides align to TRBD2. From germline, CDR1 is SGHAT and CDR2 FQNNGV. There are 15 residues in the CDR3. Trimming removed 2 bases from V and 4 bases from J; junction bases left unmatched: 3.

The chain has TRBV4-3 and TRBJ1-1, with 8 nucleotides matching TRBD1. The CDR3 contains 18 residues. The V and J ends lost 0 bases and 1 base, in that order; junction bases with no gene match: 10. Germline-derived CDR1 and CDR2 are LGHNA and YSLEER. The CDR3: CASSQDRQPTGANTEAFF. Written as DNA, the CDR3 is TGCGCCAGCAGCCAAGATCGACAACCGACAGGGGCGAACACTGAAGCTTTCTTT.

CDR3 nucleotide sequence: TGTGCCACCAGCAGAGACGTGCCGGGGAAGGCTAGCGGGGACCCAGATACGCAGTATTTT. This gives the protein CATSRDVPGKASGDPDTQYF. The J gene is TRBJ2-3, the V gene TRBV15; 9 bases map to TRBD2. The length of the CDR3 is 20 residues. V gave up 0 bases and J gave up 4 bases; unmatched junction bases: 17. Germline V lookup: CDR1 LNHNV, CDR2 YYDKDF (reference sequence).

This clone has only one observation. The CDR3 loop is CASSWGQPSSGNTIYF. For the CDR3, the DNA is TGTGCCAGCAGTTGGGGACAGCCGAGCTCTGGAAACACCATATATTTT. The chain has TRBV27 and TRBJ1-3, with 7 bases identical to TRBD1. There are 16 residues in the CDR3. The germline V gene has CDR1 MNHEY and CDR2 SMNVEV (reference sequence). V lost 4 bases to trimming and J lost 0 bases; unmatched junction nucleotides: 6.

The chain is built from TRBV4-3 and TRBJ1-5; 10 bases agree with TRBD1. Germline-derived CDR1 and CDR2 are LGHNA and YSLEER. After removal of 3 bases from V and 0 bases from J, the junction contained 2 bases not matched to a gene. The CDR3 runs 16 residues. DNA for the CDR3: TGCGCCAGCAGCCAGGGGACAGGGGATAGCAATCAGCCCCAGCATTTT. This codes for CASSQGTGDSNQPQHF.

This clone was seen once. The chain is built from TRBV6-1 and TRBJ2-1; the D is unclear. The CDR3 sequence is 15 residues long. V was clipped by 4 bases and J by 4 bases, with 14 bases between them. Germline CDR1 is MNHNS and CDR2 is SASEGT. CDR3: CASSGLRTYYNEQFF. CDR3 DNA sequence: TGTGCCAGCAGTGGACTTCGTACGTATTACAATGAGCAGTTCTTC.